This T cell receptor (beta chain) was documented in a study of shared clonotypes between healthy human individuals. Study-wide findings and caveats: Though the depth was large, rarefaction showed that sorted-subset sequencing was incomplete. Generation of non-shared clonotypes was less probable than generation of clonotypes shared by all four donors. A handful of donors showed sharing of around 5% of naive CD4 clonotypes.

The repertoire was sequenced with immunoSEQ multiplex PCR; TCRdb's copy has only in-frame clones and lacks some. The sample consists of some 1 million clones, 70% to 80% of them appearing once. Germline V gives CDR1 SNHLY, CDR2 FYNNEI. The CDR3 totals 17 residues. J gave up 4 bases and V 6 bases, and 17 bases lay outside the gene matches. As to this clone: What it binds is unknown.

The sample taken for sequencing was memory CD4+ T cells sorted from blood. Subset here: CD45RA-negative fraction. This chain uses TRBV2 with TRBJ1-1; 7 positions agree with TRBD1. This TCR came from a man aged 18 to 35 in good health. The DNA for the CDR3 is TGTGCCAGCAGAGCTGATACAGGGGTGGTAGTACGCACTGAAGCTTTCTTT. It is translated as CASRADTGVVVRTEAFF.